This TCR beta chain comes out of a study of human T cells and chemical hapten exposure. The CDR3 has 13 residues. V was clipped by 5 bases and J by 0 bases, with 7 bases between them. Described time point: patch test 2, 6 weeks after DPC sensitization. Treatment noted: therapeutic diphenylcyclopropenone sensitization with weekly scalp DPC. TCRdb reprocessed the RACE reads with MiXCR, giving one entry per CDR3 protein. The table includes about 40,000 distinct CDR3 sequences, more than 8.5% detected once. This clonotype has a count of ten or more. The receptor was isolated from a woman between 35 and 50 years old with alopecia areata. Some clones in this sample may be carry-over from other donors' samples. The chain links TRBV12-3 or TRBV12-4 to TRBJ1-1; D remains unclear. The sample consisted of whole blood, taken in connection with sensitization to the hapten diphenylcyclopropenone (DPC). The CDR3 bases are TGTGCCAGCAGTCCTGGGCTGAACACTGAAGCTTTCTTT. Residues: CASSPGLNTEAFF.